This TCR beta chain is from a study of T cell changes during pregnancy in multiple sclerosis. The assay was immunoSEQ multiplex PCR, and TCRdb's table has in-frame clones only and misses some. Of some 42,000 clones listed, approximately 94% are singletons. Sequencing used CD4+ T cells from peripheral blood mononuclear cells, obtained in the third trimester of pregnancy. The sequence was collected from a female donor with multiple sclerosis, enrolled in a pregnancy study.

CDR3 bases: TGTGCCAGCAGGAGGGACTTCTCAACCATCATGAACACTGAAGCTTTCTTT. It translates to CASRRDFSTIMNTEAFF. The genes are TRBV7-9 and TRBJ1-1, with D possibly being TRBD1 (5 bases). The V gene lost 6 bases and the J gene lost 0 bases, with 20 bases spanning the gap. Looked up from germline, CDR1 is SEHNR and CDR2 is FQNEAQ (reference sequence). This CDR3 has 17 residues.